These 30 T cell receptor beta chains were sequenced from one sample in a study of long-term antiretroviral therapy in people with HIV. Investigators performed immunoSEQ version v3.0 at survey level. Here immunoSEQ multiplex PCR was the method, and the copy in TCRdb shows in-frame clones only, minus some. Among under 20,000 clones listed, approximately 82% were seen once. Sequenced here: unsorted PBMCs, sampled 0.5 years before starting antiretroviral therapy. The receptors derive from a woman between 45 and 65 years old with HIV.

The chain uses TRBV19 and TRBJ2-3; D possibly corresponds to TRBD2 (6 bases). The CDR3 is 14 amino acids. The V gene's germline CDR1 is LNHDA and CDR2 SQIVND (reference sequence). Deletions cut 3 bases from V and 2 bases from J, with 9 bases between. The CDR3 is CASSIEDYTDTQYF. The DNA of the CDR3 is TGTGCCAGTAGTATCGAGGACTACACAGATACGCAGTATTTT. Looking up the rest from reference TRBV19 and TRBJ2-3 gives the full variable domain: DGGITQSPKYLFRKEGQNVTLSCEQNLNHDAMYWYRQDPGQGLRLIYYSQIVNDFQKGDIAEGYSVSREKKESFPLTVTSAQKNPTAFYLCASSIEDYTDTQYFGPGTRLTVL.

CDR3 sequence reads: CASSFQERAHAGYTF. For the CDR3, the DNA is TGTGCCAGCAGTTTCCAGGAGCGAGCCCACGCTGGCTACACCTTC. The chain couples TRBV27 to TRBJ1-2; D is undetermined. The germline V gene has CDR1 MNHEY and CDR2 SMNVEV (reference sequence). Trimming took off 3 bases at V and 7 bases at J, with 18 bases between the two ends. This CDR3 has 15 amino acids.

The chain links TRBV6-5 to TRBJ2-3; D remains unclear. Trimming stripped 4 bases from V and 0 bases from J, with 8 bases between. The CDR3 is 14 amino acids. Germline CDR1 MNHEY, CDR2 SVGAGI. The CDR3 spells CASSSQFSTDTQYF. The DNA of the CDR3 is TGTGCCAGCAGTTCCCAATTTAGCACAGATACGCAGTATTTT.

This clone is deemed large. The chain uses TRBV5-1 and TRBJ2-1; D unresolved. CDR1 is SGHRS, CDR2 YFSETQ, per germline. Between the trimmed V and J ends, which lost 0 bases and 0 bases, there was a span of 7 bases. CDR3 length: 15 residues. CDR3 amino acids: CASSLAVSSYNEQFF. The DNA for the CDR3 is TGCGCCAGCAGCTTGGCGGTAAGCTCCTACAATGAGCAGTTCTTC.

This chain's CDR3 is CASSPDLGSSGNTIYF. DNA for the CDR3: TGTGCCAGCTCACCCGACCTTGGCAGCTCTGGAAACACCATATATTTT. V is TRBV18 and J is TRBJ1-3; D is unclear. Between the trimmed V and J ends, which lost 3 bases and 0 bases, there was a span of 12 bases. CDR3 length equals 16 residues. From germline, CDR1 is KGHSH and CDR2 LQKENI.

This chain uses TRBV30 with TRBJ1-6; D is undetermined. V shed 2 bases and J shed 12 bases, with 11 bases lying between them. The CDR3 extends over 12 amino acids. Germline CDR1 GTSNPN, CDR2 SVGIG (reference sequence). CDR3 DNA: TGTGCCTGGAGTCTTCCCGTCCGACCCCTCCACTTT. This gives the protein CAWSLPVRPLHF.

CDR3 nucleotides: TGTGCCAGCAGTGACCGGTCAGCCATGAGCTCCTACAATGAGCAGTTCTTC. Its translation is CASSDRSAMSSYNEQFF. V is TRBV6-4 and J is TRBJ2-1; unclear D gene. V was clipped by 2 bases and J by 0 bases, with 14 bases between them. Germline CDR1 and CDR2: MRHNA and SNTAGT. The CDR3 contains 17 residues.

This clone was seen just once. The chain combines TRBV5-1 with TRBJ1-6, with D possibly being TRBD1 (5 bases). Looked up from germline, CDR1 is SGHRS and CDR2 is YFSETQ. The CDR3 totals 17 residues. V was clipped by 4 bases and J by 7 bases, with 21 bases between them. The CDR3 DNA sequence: TGCGCCAGCAGCCCTGGTAGGAATTCAGAGGGGAATTCACCCCTCCACTTT. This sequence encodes CASSPGRNSEGNSPLHF. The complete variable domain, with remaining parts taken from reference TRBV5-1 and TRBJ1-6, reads KAGVTQTPRYLIKTRGQQVTLSCSPISGHRSVSWYQQTPGQGLQFLFEYFSETQRNKGNFPGRFSGRQFSNSRSEMNVSTLELGDSALYLCASSPGRNSEGNSPLHFGNGTRLTVT.

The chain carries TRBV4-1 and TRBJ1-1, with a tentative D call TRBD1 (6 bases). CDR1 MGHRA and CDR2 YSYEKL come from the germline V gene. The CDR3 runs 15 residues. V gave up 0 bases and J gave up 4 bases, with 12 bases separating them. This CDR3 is CASSQDRGVGTEAFF. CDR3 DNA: TGCGCCAGCAGCCAAGACAGGGGAGTGGGCACTGAAGCTTTCTTT.

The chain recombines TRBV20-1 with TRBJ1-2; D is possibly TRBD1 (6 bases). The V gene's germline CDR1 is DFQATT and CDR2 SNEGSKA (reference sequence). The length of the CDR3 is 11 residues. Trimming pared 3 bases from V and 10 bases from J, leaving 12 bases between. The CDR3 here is CSASRGDDYTF. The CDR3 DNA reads TGCAGTGCTAGTAGGGGGGATGACTACACCTTC.

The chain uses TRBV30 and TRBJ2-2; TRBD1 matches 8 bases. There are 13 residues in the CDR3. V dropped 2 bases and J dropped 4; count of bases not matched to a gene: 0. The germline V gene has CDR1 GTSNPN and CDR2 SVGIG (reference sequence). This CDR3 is CAWSTGGTGELFF. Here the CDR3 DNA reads TGTGCCTGGAGTACAGGGGGCACCGGGGAGCTGTTTTTT.

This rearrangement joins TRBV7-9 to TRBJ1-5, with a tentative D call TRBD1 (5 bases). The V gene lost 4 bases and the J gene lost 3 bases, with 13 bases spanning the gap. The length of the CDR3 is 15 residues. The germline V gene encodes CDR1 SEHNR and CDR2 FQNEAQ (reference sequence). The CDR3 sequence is CASSSDGGFNQPQHF. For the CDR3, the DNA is TGTGCCAGCAGCTCAGACGGGGGGTTCAATCAGCCCCAGCATTTT.

The CDR3 nucleotides are TGTGCCAGCAGCCAAGATGCATATACCGGGGAGCTGTTTTTT. Its protein product is CASSQDAYTGELFF. The chain uses TRBV14 and TRBJ2-2, with D unclear. The germline V and J ends were trimmed by 0 bases and 5 bases, with 7 bases remaining between them. This CDR3 spans 14 amino acids. Per germline, CDR1 SGHDN and CDR2 FVKESK.

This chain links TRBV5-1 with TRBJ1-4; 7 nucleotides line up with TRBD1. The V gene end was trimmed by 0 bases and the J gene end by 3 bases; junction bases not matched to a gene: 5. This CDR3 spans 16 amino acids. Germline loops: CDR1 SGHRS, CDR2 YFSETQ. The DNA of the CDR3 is TGCGCCAGCAGCTTGGGATTCGACAGGGCTAATGAAAAACTGTTTTTT. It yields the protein CASSLGFDRANEKLFF.

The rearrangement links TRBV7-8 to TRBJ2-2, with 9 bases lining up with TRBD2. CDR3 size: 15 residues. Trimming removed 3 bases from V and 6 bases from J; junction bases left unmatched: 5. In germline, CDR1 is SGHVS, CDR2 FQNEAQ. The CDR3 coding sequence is TGTGCCAGCAGCTTGCGGCGGGGGGGCCCCGGGGAGCTGTTTTTT. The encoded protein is CASSLRRGGPGELFF.

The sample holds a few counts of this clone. The CDR3: CASSANRGNYNEQFF. The CDR3 bases are TGTGCCAGCAGCGCTAACAGGGGGAATTACAATGAGCAGTTCTTC. The chain couples TRBV7-3 to TRBJ2-1; 8 bases agree with TRBD1. CDR3 length equals 15 residues. The germline V gene has CDR1 SGHTA and CDR2 FQGTGA. V lost 5 bases to trimming and J lost 4 bases; unmatched junction nucleotides: 7.

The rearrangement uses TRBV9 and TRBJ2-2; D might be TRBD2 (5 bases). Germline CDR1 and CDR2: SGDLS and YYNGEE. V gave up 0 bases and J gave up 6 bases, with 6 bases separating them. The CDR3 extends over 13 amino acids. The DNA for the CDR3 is TGTGCCAGCAGCGTAGCTAGCCCCGGGGAGCTGTTTTTT. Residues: CASSVASPGELFF.

For the CDR3, the DNA is TGTGCCAGCGGGGAGACAGGGAAGGTAGGCGAGCAGTACTTC. This sequence encodes CASGETGKVGEQYF. The gene calls are TRBV25-1 and TRBJ2-7; 7 positions agree with TRBD1. This CDR3 is 14 amino acids long. The V gene's germline CDR1 is MGHDK and CDR2 SYGVNS. J was trimmed by 6 bases and V by 8 bases; bases with no gene match: 13.

The CDR3 region is CASSQFSHEQFF. The CDR3 bases are TGTGCCAGCAGCCAATTCTCGCATGAGCAGTTCTTC. The chain uses TRBV5-4 and TRBJ2-1, with unresolved D. V was cut by 4 bases and J by 8 bases, with 10 bases left in between. Per germline, CDR1 SGHNT and CDR2 YYREEE (reference sequence). This CDR3 region has 12 residues.

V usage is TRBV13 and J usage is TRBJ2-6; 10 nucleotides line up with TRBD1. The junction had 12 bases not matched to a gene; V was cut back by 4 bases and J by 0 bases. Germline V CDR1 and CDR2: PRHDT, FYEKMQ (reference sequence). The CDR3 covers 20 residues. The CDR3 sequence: CASSSYADRGGSSGANVLTF. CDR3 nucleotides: TGTGCCAGCAGCTCCTACGCGGACAGGGGGGGGAGCTCTGGGGCCAACGTCCTGACTTTC.

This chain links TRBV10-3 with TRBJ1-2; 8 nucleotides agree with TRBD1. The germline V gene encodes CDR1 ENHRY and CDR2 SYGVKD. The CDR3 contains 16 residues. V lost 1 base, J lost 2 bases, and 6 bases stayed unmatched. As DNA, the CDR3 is TGTGCCATCAGTGAGTTCGACAGGGGCCTCAACTATGGCTACACCTTC. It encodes CAISEFDRGLNYGYTF.

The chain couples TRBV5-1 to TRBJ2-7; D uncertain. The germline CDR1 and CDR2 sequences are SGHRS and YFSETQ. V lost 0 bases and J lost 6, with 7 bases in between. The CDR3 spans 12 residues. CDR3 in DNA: TGCGCCAGCAGCTTGGGTCCTGGCGAGCAGTACTTC. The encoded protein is CASSLGPGEQYF.

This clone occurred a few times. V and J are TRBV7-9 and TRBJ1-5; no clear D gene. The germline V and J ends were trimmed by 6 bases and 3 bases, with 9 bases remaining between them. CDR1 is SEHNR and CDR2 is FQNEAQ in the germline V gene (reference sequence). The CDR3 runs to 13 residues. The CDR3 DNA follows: TGTGCCAGCAGTCAGGAGGTCAATCAGCCCCAGCATTTT. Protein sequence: CASSQEVNQPQHF. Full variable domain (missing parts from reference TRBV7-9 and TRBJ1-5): DTGVSQNPRHKITKRGQNVTFRCDPISEHNRLYWYRQTLGQGPEFLTYFQNEAQLEKSRLLSDRFSAERPKGSFSTLEIQRTEQGDSAMYLCASSQEVNQPQHFGDGTRLSIL.

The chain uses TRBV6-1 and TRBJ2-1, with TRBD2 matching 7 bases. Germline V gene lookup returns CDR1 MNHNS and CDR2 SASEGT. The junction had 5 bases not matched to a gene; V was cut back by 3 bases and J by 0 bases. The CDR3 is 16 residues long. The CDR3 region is CASSDPGGTSYNEQFF. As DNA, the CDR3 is TGTGCCAGCAGTGACCCGGGGGGAACCTCCTACAATGAGCAGTTCTTC.

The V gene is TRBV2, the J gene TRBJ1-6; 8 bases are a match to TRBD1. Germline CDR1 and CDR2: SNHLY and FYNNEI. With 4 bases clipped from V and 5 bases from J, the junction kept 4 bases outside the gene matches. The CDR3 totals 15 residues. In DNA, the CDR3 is TGTGCCAGCAGTGGACAGGGGCGGGATAATTCACCCCTCCACTTT. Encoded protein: CASSGQGRDNSPLHF.

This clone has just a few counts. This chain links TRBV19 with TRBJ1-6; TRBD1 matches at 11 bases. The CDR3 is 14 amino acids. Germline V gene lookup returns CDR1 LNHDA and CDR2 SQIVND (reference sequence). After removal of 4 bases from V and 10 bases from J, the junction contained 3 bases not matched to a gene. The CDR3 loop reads CASSTGQGGSPLHF. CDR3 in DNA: TGTGCCAGTAGTACGGGACAGGGGGGATCACCCCTCCACTTT.

In DNA, the CDR3 is TGTGCCAGCAGCTTGGGGGGCGCGGGGGAGCAGTACGTC. It codes for CASSLGGAGEQYV. This sequence joins TRBV7-9 and TRBJ2-7, with D possibly called TRBD1 or TRBD2 (6 bases each). This CDR3 comprises 13 residues. The V gene lost 3 bases and the J gene lost 7 bases, with 13 bases spanning the gap. The V gene's germline CDR1 is SEHNR and CDR2 FQNEAQ (reference sequence).

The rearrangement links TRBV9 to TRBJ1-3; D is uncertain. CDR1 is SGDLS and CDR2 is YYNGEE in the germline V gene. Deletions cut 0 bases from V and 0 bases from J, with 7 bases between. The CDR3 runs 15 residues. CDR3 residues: CASSVEGRSGNTIYF. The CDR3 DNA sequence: TGTGCCAGCAGCGTAGAGGGCCGCTCTGGAAACACCATATATTTT.

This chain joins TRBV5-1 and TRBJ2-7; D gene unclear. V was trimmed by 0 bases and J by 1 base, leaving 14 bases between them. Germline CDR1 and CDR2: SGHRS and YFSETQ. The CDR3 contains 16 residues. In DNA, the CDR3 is TGCGCCAGCAGCTTGGAGGGTGGTATGTTGTCCTACGAGCAGTACGTC. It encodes CASSLEGGMLSYEQYV.

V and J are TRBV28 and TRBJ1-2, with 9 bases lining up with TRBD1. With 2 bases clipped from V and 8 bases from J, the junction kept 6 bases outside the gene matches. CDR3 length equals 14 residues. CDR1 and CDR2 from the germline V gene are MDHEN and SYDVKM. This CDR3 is CASSLGQGRRGYTF. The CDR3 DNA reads TGTGCCAGCAGTTTAGGACAGGGGAGAAGGGGCTACACCTTC.